This TCR beta chain is drawn from a study of T cells in tumors after PD-1 blockade. Study context: Some patients also took daily vismodegib 150 mg during anti-PD-1 treatment.

The germline V gene has CDR1 MNHEY and CDR2 SVGAGI. V lost 2 bases, J lost 6 bases, and 9 bases stayed unmatched. The CDR3 is 15 amino acids. Repertoires were generated with immunoSEQ multiplex PCR, while TCRdb's copy carries only in-frame clones and drops some. The data show 11,000 to 15,000 clones, around 62% seen once. This sequence originates from a human donor with cutaneous squamous cell carcinoma. The sequencing here drew on tumor tissue, taken after anti-PD-1 treatment. J is TRBJ2-7 and V is TRBV6-5; 8 bases are a match to TRBD2. CDR3 bases: TGTGCCAGCAGTTACGAAGCGGGAGTAACTTCCGAGCAGTACTTC. Residues: CASSYEAGVTSEQYF.